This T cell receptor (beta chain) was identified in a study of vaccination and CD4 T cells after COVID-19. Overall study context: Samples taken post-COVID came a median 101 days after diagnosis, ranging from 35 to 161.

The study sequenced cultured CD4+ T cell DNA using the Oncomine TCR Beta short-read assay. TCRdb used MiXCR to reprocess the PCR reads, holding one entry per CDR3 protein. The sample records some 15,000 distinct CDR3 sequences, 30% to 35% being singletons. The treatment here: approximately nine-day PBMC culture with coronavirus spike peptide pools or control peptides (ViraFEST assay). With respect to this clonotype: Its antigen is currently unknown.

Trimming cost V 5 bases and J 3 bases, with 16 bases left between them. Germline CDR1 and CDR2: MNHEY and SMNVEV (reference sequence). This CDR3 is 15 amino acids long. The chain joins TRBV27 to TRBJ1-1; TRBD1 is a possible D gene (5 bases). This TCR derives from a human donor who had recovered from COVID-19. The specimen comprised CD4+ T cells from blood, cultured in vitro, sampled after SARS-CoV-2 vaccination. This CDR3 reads CASSPSGRVHTEAFF. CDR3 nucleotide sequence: TGTGCCAGCAGTCCCTCGGGACGGGTTCACACTGAAGCTTTCTTT.